This passage covers 26 T cell receptor beta chains from one sample sequenced in a study of response to subunit inactivated influenza vaccine. TCRdb fed the RT-PCR reads into MiXCR, producing one record per CDR3 protein. Of more than 400,000 distinct CDR3 sequences listed, roughly 7.9% are singletons. Specimen: PBMCs from blood, collected roughly 24 months after vaccination. The receptors come from a man in his fifties or sixties who received an inactivated influenza vaccine.

The J gene is TRBJ2-7, the V gene TRBV20-1; TRBD2 matches 7 bases. In germline, CDR1 is DFQATT, CDR2 SNEGSKA (reference sequence). The CDR3 length is 13 residues. V was pared by 7 bases and J by 0 bases, with 6 bases of the junction left unmatched. CDR3 coding DNA: TGCAGTGTTAGGCGGGAGAGCTCCTACGAGCAGTACTTC. The encoded protein is CSVRRESSYEQYF.

This clonotype was seen at least ten times. This chain links TRBV12-3 or TRBV12-4 with TRBJ1-5; D is unresolved. V was pared by 3 bases and J by 3 bases, with 6 bases between. This CDR3 contains 13 residues. CDR3: CASSFQNNQPQHF. Written as DNA, the CDR3 is TGTGCCAGCAGTTTCCAGAACAATCAGCCCCAGCATTTT.

This clonotype was counted only a few times. CDR3 bases: TGTGCCAGCAGCCCAACGGGACTCCTGGGCACAGAGACCCAGTACTTC. Its translation is CASSPTGLLGTETQYF. The chain combines TRBV28 with TRBJ2-5; tentative D call: TRBD2 (6 bases). Trimming stripped 6 bases from V and 4 bases from J, with 21 bases between. The germline V gene encodes CDR1 MDHEN and CDR2 SYDVKM. The CDR3 runs 16 residues. Looking up the rest from reference TRBV28 and TRBJ2-5 gives the full variable domain: DVKVTQSSRYLVKRTGEKVFLECVQDMDHENMFWYRQDPGLGLRLIYFSYDVKMKEKGDIPEGYSVSREKKERFSLILESASTNQTSMYLCASSPTGLLGTETQYFGPGTRLLVL.

The gene calls are TRBV27 and TRBJ1-1; D may be TRBD1 (6 bases). V lost 5 bases and J lost 0, with 19 bases in between. Germline CDR1 reads MNHEY; CDR2 reads SMNVEV (reference sequence). CDR3 length equals 17 residues. The CDR3 DNA reads TGTGCCAGCAGTACTCAAAGGACAGAGTATATGAACACTGAAGCTTTCTTT. Encoded protein: CASSTQRTEYMNTEAFF.

This clonotype was recorded at least ten times. This chain uses TRBV20-1 with TRBJ1-5; D remains unclear. CDR1 is DFQATT and CDR2 is SNEGSKA in the germline V gene (reference sequence). This CDR3 has 12 amino acids. V lost 5 bases, J lost 7 bases, and 12 bases lay in between. The CDR3 here is CSAPGGRQPQHF. Written as DNA, the CDR3 is TGCAGTGCTCCGGGCGGCAGACAGCCCCAGCATTTT.

This chain joins TRBV5-1 and TRBJ2-5; the D call may be TRBD1 or TRBD2 (6 bases each). Germline V CDR1 and CDR2: SGHRS, YFSETQ. This CDR3 comprises 15 residues. V was shortened by 4 bases and J by 5 bases, with 18 bases between the two germline ends. CDR3 residues: CASSKMTRRGETQYF. In nucleotides, the CDR3 is TGCGCCAGCAGCAAAATGACAAGGAGGGGGGAGACCCAGTACTTC.

This clonotype was seen a few times. This rearrangement joins TRBV21-1 to TRBJ1-1; the table assigns TRBD1, which was not confirmed against the DNA. TRBV21-1 is termed a pseudogene. CDR3 length: 14 residues. CDR3 nucleotide sequence: TGTGCCAGCAGCATCCAGACAGGGAACACTGAAGCTTTCTTT. It codes for CASSIQTGNTEAFF.

The sample holds many counts of this clonotype. The CDR3 DNA reads as TGCAGTGCTAGTCCCCGGGACAGCCTTTTTAGGTCAGATACGCAGTATTTT. Translated, it gives CSASPRDSLFRSDTQYF. This chain connects TRBV20-1 to TRBJ2-3; 7 bases are a match to TRBD1. V was clipped by 3 bases and J by 4 bases; unmatched bases: 16. The CDR3 extends over 17 amino acids. The V gene's germline CDR1 is DFQATT and CDR2 SNEGSKA (reference sequence).

This clonotype has just a few counts. The V call is TRBV20-1, the J call TRBJ2-2; D is undetermined. Germline V lookup: CDR1 DFQATT, CDR2 SNEGSKA (reference sequence). The CDR3 totals 15 residues. V lost 5 bases, J lost 3 bases, and 16 bases lay in between. CDR3 sequence reads: CSAFPGLPHTGELFF. CDR3 nucleotide sequence: TGCAGTGCTTTCCCGGGCCTCCCTCACACCGGGGAGCTGTTTTTT.

This clonotype has just a few counts. The genes are TRBV6-1 and TRBJ2-7; D unclear. The germline gives CDR1 MNHNS, CDR2 SASEGT. The CDR3 covers 14 residues. V was clipped by 6 bases and J by 0 bases, with 12 bases between them. The CDR3 spells CASRTLGSSYEQYF. CDR3 DNA sequence: TGTGCCAGCAGGACTCTGGGGTCCTCCTACGAGCAGTACTTC.

At least ten counts were recorded for this clonotype. The chain couples TRBV11-2 to TRBJ2-2; D not certain. Trimming removed 4 bases at V and 6 bases at J, with 6 bases between. This CDR3 is built from 12 residues. Germline assignment: CDR1 SGHAT and CDR2 FQNNGV. The CDR3 nucleotides are TGTGCCAGCAGCTCATGGCCCGGGGAGCTGTTTTTT. This gives the protein CASSSWPGELFF.

This rearrangement joins TRBV5-1 to TRBJ2-2, with D tentatively TRBD1 (6 bases). The CDR3 is 16 amino acids. Per the germline V gene, CDR1 is SGHRS and CDR2 is YFSETQ. Trimming took off 1 base at V and 0 bases at J, with 10 bases between the two ends. The CDR3 reads CASSLIGGSNTGELFF. The CDR3 DNA reads TGCGCCAGCAGCTTGATAGGGGGATCGAACACCGGGGAGCTGTTTTTT. The full variable domain, rest sourced from reference TRBV5-1 and TRBJ2-2, is KAGVTQTPRYLIKTRGQQVTLSCSPISGHRSVSWYQQTPGQGLQFLFEYFSETQRNKGNFPGRFSGRQFSNSRSEMNVSTLELGDSALYLCASSLIGGSNTGELFFGEGSRLTVL.

This clonotype came up many times. The rearrangement links TRBV5-1 to TRBJ2-1; 8 bases match TRBD2. V shed 4 bases, J shed 4 bases, and the junction held 4 bases outside the gene matches. Germline assignment: CDR1 SGHRS and CDR2 YFSETQ. The CDR3 has 14 amino acids. The CDR3 nucleotides read TGCGCCAGCAGCCGACCGGGGGGGTACAATGAGCAGTTCTTC. Translated, it gives CASSRPGGYNEQFF.

This clonotype was seen a handful of times. The chain is built from TRBV7-2 and TRBJ2-7; 13 nucleotides match TRBD2. Germline trimming cut 5 bases from V and 4 bases from J; bases unmatched to any gene: 8. The CDR3 extends over 16 amino acids. The germline gives CDR1 SGHTA, CDR2 FQGNSA. The CDR3 protein is CASSLETSGRWYEQYF. DNA for the CDR3: TGTGCCAGCAGCCTTGAGACTAGCGGGAGGTGGTACGAGCAGTACTTC.

The chain employs TRBV6-1 and TRBJ1-5; 9 bases fit TRBD1. The germline V gene has CDR1 MNHNS and CDR2 SASEGT. This CDR3 has 16 residues. The trim removed 4 bases at V and 4 bases at J, leaving 8 bases unmatched. The CDR3 sequence is CASSAPGQGANQPQHF. The CDR3 region has the DNA TGTGCCAGCAGTGCTCCGGGACAGGGAGCAAATCAGCCCCAGCATTTT.

This chain uses TRBV29-1 with TRBJ2-2; D ambiguous. The CDR3 is 11 residues long. Trimming stripped 3 bases from V and 4 bases from J, with 3 bases between. Germline lookup yields CDR1 SQVTM and CDR2 ANQGSEA. The CDR3 DNA sequence: TGCAGCGTTGATACCACCGGGGAGCTGTTTTTT. Protein sequence: CSVDTTGELFF.

At least ten counts were recorded for this clonotype. Sequence at one end of the junction differs from germline and may be a read error. The gene calls are TRBV11-2 and TRBJ2-1; D gene ambiguous. The CDR3 is 11 residues long. Germline V CDR1 and CDR2: SGHAT, FQNNGV. The CDR3, as DNA: TGTGCCAGCAGCTCCTTCAATGAGCAGTTCTTC. It codes for CASSSFNEQFF.

This clonotype came up many times. The chain combines TRBV11-1 with TRBJ2-2; 8 positions match TRBD2. The ends lost 0 bases at V and 4 bases at J; junction bases unmatched: 7. Per the germline V gene, CDR1 is SGHAT and CDR2 is FQDESV (reference sequence). This CDR3 is 17 amino acids long. CDR3 coding DNA: TGTGCCAGCAGCTTAGCCCTCGGGGGGGCCGGCACCGGGGAGCTGTTTTTT. As protein: CASSLALGGAGTGELFF.

This clonotype showed up just a few times. The chain employs TRBV7-9 and TRBJ2-4, with D tentatively TRBD2 (6 bases). V was clipped by 5 bases and J by 0 bases, with 17 bases between them. CDR1 and CDR2 from the germline V gene are SEHNR and FQNEAQ (reference sequence). The CDR3 is 17 amino acids. The CDR3 region has the DNA TGTGCCAGCAGCGAAAAGCGTGGGGGACTAGCCAAAAACATTCAGTACTTC. It specifies CASSEKRGGLAKNIQYF.

V is TRBV7-2 and J is TRBJ2-7, with unresolved D. Trimming removed 4 bases from V and 4 bases from J, with 14 bases in between. Germline CDR1 and CDR2: SGHTA and FQGNSA. The CDR3 consists of 14 residues. CDR3 region: CASSSLAEIYEQYF. Here the CDR3 DNA reads TGTGCCAGCAGCTCCTTGGCGGAGATTTACGAGCAGTACTTC.

The sample holds many counts of this clonotype. J is TRBJ2-2 and V is TRBV4-3; 13 nucleotides align to TRBD2. CDR3 size: 19 residues. Looked up from germline, CDR1 is LGHNA and CDR2 is YSLEER. J lost 6 bases, V lost 1 base, and 11 bases had no gene match. CDR3 in DNA: TGCGCCAGCAGCCAAGCGAGACTAGCGGGAGGCCATCAGGCCGGGGAGCTGTTTTTT. This encodes CASSQARLAGGHQAGELFF.

This clonotype showed up many times. The gene calls are TRBV7-2 and TRBJ2-7; 9 bases align to TRBD1. The V and J ends lost 4 bases and 3 bases, in that order; junction bases with no gene match: 4. CDR3 length: 14 amino acids. Germline CDR1 reads SGHTA; CDR2 reads FQGNSA. The chain's CDR3 is CASSSGTGFYEQYF. The CDR3 DNA reads TGTGCCAGCAGCTCGGGGACAGGGTTCTACGAGCAGTACTTC.

This clonotype has ten or more counts. The V gene is TRBV29-1, the J gene TRBJ2-7; TRBD1 matches at 9 bases. This CDR3 is 13 amino acids long. Germline CDR1 is SQVTM and CDR2 is ANQGSEA. The V gene end was trimmed by 4 bases and the J gene end by 6 bases; junction bases not matched to a gene: 7. Written as DNA, the CDR3 is TGCAGCGTTGGGACAGGGGATGGCTTCGAGCAGTACTTC. Amino acids: CSVGTGDGFEQYF.

This clonotype has a handful of counts. V usage is TRBV7-9 and J usage is TRBJ2-2; 7 bases agree with TRBD2. V lost 5 bases, J lost 0 bases, and 6 bases stayed unmatched. The CDR3 is 16 residues long. Germline assignment: CDR1 SEHNR and CDR2 FQNEAQ (reference sequence). CDR3 sequence reads: CASSPPLAANTGELFF. DNA of the CDR3: TGTGCCAGCAGCCCTCCTCTAGCGGCGAACACCGGGGAGCTGTTTTTT.

J is TRBJ1-3 and V is TRBV20-1, with a possible D match to TRBD1 (5 bases). Germline CDR1 and CDR2: DFQATT and SNEGSKA (reference sequence). V was trimmed by 0 bases and J by 2 bases, leaving 8 bases between them. The CDR3 runs 14 residues. This CDR3 is CSAREEGAGNTIYF. In nucleotides, the CDR3 is TGCAGTGCTAGAGAGGAAGGGGCTGGAAACACCATATATTTT.

This CDR3 is CASSRLWASAGELFF. The DNA of the CDR3 is TGTGCCAGCAGTCGCCTTTGGGCGAGCGCCGGGGAGCTGTTTTTT. This chain joins TRBV6-2 or TRBV6-3 and TRBJ2-2; D gene ambiguous. Trimming cost V 5 bases and J 6 bases, with 16 bases left between them. CDR1 is MNHEY, CDR2 SVGEGT, per germline. The CDR3 consists of 15 residues.